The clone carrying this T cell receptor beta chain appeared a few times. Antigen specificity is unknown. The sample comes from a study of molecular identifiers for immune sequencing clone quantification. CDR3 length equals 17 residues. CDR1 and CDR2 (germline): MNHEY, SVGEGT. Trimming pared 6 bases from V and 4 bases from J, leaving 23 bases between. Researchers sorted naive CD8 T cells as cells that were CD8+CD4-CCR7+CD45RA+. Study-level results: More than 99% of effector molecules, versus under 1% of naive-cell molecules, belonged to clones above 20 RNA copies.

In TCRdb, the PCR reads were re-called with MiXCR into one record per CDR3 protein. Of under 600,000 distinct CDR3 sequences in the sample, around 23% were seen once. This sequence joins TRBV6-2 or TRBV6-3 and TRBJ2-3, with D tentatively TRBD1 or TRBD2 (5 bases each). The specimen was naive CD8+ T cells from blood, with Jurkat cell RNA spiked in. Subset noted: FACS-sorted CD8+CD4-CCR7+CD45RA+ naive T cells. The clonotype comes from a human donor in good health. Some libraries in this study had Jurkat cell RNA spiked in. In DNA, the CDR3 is TGTGCCAGCAGAAAAGGCTTCGGGACGGCAACCCCAGATACGCAGTATTTT. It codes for CASRKGFGTATPDTQYF.